These T cell receptor beta chains were read from a single sample in a study of blood T cell repertoires in COVID-19. Some clones are missing from TCRdb's copy, which holds only in-frame ones; the method was immunoSEQ multiplex PCR. This table has around 130,000 clones, about nine tenths appearing once. Sequencing was carried out using peripheral blood. The receptors come from a man aged 35-49 years with acute or convalescent COVID-19. Both conserved end residues are part of each CDR3. The D gene is left open where the match is weak. Size is stated for part of the rows, as once, few or many counts, or as a class when the clone is expanded.

TGTGCCAGCAGTGAGGAGGGAGTCCCCTATAATTCACCCCTCCACTTT CASSEEGVPYNSPLHF TRBJ1-6 few . TRBV6-4
TGTGCCAGCGACGACAGGCCCAATCAGCCCCAGCATTTT CASDDRPNQPQHF TRBJ1-5 . . TRBV12-3/TRBV12-4
TGTGCCAGCAGCCAACTAGCGGGGGGGATCGATACGCAGTATTTT CASSQLAGGIDTQYF TRBJ2-3 . TRBD2 TRBV7-2
TGTGCCAGCAGCACACAGGGAGACGAGCAGTACTTC CASSTQGDEQYF TRBJ2-7 . . TRBV7-8
TGTGCCAGCAGCTACGGGACAGGGCCTAATGAAAAACTGTTTTTT CASSYGTGPNEKLFF TRBJ1-4 . TRBD1 TRBV7-7
TGTGCCAGCAGCTTAGAGACAGGGGGACCATACGAGCAGTACTTC CASSLETGGPYEQYF TRBJ2-7 once TRBD1 TRBV7-2
TGTGCTAGTGGTTTCTCAGGTAACAATCAGCCCCAGCATTTT CASGFSGNNQPQHF TRBJ1-5 . . TRBV12-5
TGTGCCAGCAGCAATCAGGACAGGAACACTGAAGCTTTCTTT CASSNQDRNTEAFF TRBJ1-1 few . TRBV5-6
TGTGCCAGCAGCCACGCAGGGGCTGGCTATGGCTACACCTTC CASSHAGAGYGYTF TRBJ1-2 . . TRBV3-1/TRBV3-2
TGTGCCTGGAGCCGGGGGGCTAGCACAGATACGCAGTATTTT CAWSRGASTDTQYF TRBJ2-3 . . TRBV30
TGTGCCACCAGCAGAGATAAAGGGGCAGGAGGAAACACCATATATTTT CATSRDKGAGGNTIYF TRBJ1-3 few . TRBV15
TGTGCCAGCAGTTTGCCAGGAAGCAACACTGAAGCTTTCTTT CASSLPGSNTEAFF TRBJ1-1 . . TRBV27
TGTGCCAGCTCACAACCAGCGGAAAACTATGGCTACACCTTC CASSQPAENYGYTF TRBJ1-2 . . TRBV18
TGTGCCAGCAGCTCATTTGGACTAGCGGGAGTAGGCAAAAACATTCAGTACTTC CASSSFGLAGVGKNIQYF TRBJ2-4 . TRBD2 TRBV7-2
TGTGCCAGTGCGAGGACAGAGCTTGGAAACACCATATATTTT CASARTELGNTIYF TRBJ1-3 once . TRBV19
TGTGCCAGCAGGGAACAGGGGACCATGAACACTGAAGCTTTCTTT CASREQGTMNTEAFF TRBJ1-1 . TRBD1 TRBV14
TGTGCCAGCGAGGTTGTAAGCAATCAGCCCCAGCATTTT CASEVVSNQPQHF TRBJ1-5 few . TRBV6-5
TGTGCCAGCAGCTTAAATCAATACGAGCAGTACTTC CASSLNQYEQYF TRBJ2-7 . . TRBV7-9
TGTGCCAGTAGTAGGACAGGGGGCGCATTGGTGGCCGGGGAGCTGTTTTTT CASSRTGGALVAGELFF TRBJ2-2 . TRBD1 TRBV19
TGTGCCAGCAGCCCAGGGGCATCTCCGAACACTGAAGCTTTCTTT CASSPGASPNTEAFF TRBJ1-1 . . TRBV11-2
TGTGCCAGCACGGGCGGGGGATGGCATGGCTACACCTTC CASTGGGWHGYTF TRBJ1-2 . . TRBV6-5
TGTGCCAGCAGCTCGAGGGACAAGGAGACCCAGTACTTC CASSSRDKETQYF TRBJ2-5 . . TRBV5-6
TGTGCCAGCAGCTTAGATTCGGGGACCTACGAGCAGTACTTC CASSLDSGTYEQYF TRBJ2-7 . . TRBV7-2
TGCGCCAGCAGGACCGGGGGGAACACTGAAGCTTTCTTT CASRTGGNTEAFF TRBJ1-1 . . TRBV5-1
TGTGCCTGGAAACAGGGGCAAGGGACCGGGGAGCTGTTTTTT CAWKQGQGTGELFF TRBJ2-2 . TRBD1 TRBV30
TGCGCCAGCAGCTCCAACAGGGGCGGGGAGCTGTTTTTT CASSSNRGGELFF TRBJ2-2 . TRBD1 TRBV5-1
TGTGCCAGCAGCTCAGGACAGGGGACCGGGGCCAACGTCCTGACTTTC CASSSGQGTGANVLTF TRBJ2-6 . TRBD1 TRBV7-2
TGTGCCAGCAGCATAGGGGCCGAGGGGACCCAGTACTTC CASSIGAEGTQYF TRBJ2-5 . . TRBV7-9
TGCGCCAGCAGCTCCGGGACAGGGGGCTTGGGATTTGGAAACACCATATATTTT CASSSGTGGLGFGNTIYF TRBJ1-3 . TRBD1 TRBV5-1